Sequencing of this TCR beta chain was carried out in a study of shared clonotypes between healthy human individuals. Repertoires were generated with immunoSEQ multiplex PCR, while TCRdb's copy carries only in-frame clones and drops some. The sample shows hundreds of thousands of clones, over 65% of them seen only once. This CDR3 is 14 amino acids long. The germline V gene encodes CDR1 MNHEY and CDR2 SMNVEV (reference sequence). The junction had 13 bases not matched to a gene; V was cut back by 10 bases and J by 7 bases. This receptor was obtained from a woman in her 30s in good health. Source material: memory CD4+ T cells sorted from blood. Subset noted: CD45RA-negative fraction. The chain joins TRBV27 to TRBJ2-4; 7 bases are a match to TRBD1. Written as DNA, the CDR3 is TGTGCCACTTCACCATTTACAGGGGCGAACATTCAGTACTTC. Translation gives CATSPFTGANIQYF.